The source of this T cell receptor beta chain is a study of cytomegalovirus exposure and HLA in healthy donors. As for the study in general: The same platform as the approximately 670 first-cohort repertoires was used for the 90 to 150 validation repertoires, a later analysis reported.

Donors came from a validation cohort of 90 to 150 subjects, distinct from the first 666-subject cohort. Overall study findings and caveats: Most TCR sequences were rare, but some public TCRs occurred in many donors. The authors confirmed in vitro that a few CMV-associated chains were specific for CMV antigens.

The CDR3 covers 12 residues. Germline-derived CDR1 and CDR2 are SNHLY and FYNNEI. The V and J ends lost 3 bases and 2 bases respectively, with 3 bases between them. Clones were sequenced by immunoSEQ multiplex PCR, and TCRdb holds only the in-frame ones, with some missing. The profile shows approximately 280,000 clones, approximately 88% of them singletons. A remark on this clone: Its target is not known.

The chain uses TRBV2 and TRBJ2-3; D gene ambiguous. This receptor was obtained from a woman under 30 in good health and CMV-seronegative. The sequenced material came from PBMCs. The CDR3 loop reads CASSDITDTQYF. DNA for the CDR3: TGTGCCAGCAGTGATATCACAGATACGCAGTATTTT.